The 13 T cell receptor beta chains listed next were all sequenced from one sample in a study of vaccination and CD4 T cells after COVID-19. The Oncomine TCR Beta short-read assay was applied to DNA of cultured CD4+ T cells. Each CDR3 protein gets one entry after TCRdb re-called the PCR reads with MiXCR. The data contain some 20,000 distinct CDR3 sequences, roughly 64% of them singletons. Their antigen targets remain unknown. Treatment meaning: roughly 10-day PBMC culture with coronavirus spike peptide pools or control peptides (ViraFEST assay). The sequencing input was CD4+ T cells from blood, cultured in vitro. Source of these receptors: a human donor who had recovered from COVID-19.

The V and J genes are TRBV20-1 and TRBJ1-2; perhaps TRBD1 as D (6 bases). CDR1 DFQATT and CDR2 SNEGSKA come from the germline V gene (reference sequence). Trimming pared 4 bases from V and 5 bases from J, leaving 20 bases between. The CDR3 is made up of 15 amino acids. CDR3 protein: CSANGYSDRGYGYTF. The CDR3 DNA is TGCAGTGCTAACGGATATTCGGACAGAGGATATGGCTACACCTTC.

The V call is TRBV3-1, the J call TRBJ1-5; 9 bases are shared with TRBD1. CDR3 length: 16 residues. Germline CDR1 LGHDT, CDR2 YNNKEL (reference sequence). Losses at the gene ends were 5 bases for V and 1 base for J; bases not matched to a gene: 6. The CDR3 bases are TGTGCCAGCAGCTTGGGGACAGGGTCAAGCAATCAGCCCCAGCATTTT. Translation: CASSLGTGSSNQPQHF.

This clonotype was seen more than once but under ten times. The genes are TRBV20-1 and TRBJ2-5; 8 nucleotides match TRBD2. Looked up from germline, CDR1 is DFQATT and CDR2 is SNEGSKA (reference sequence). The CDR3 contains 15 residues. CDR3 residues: CRGAAGPSGRETQYF. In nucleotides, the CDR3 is TGCAGGGGGGCGGCTGGGCCCAGCGGGAGAGAGACCCAGTACTTC.

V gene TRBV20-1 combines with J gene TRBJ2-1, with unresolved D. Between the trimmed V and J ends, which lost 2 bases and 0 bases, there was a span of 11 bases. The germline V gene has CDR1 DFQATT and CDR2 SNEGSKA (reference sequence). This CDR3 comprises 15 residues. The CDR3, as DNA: TGCAGTGCTAGACTAACGGGTAGCTCCTACAATGAGCAGTTCTTC. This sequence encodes CSARLTGSSYNEQFF.

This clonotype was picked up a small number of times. CDR3 sequence: CSARVRPAGGPFTDTQYF. In DNA, the CDR3 is TGCAGTGCTAGAGTGAGGCCAGCGGGAGGGCCGTTCACAGATACGCAGTATTTT. The chain carries TRBV20-1 and TRBJ2-3; 10 bases line up with TRBD2. The CDR3 sequence is 18 residues long. The germline CDR1 and CDR2 sequences are DFQATT and SNEGSKA (reference sequence). V shed 1 base, J shed 2 bases, and the junction held 12 bases outside the gene matches.

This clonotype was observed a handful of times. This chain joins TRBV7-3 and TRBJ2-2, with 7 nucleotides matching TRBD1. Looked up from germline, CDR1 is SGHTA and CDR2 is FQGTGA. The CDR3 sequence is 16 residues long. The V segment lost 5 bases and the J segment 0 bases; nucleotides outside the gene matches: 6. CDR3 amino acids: CASSVAGTANTGELFF. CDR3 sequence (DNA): TGTGCCAGCAGCGTAGCCGGGACAGCGAACACCGGGGAGCTGTTTTTT.

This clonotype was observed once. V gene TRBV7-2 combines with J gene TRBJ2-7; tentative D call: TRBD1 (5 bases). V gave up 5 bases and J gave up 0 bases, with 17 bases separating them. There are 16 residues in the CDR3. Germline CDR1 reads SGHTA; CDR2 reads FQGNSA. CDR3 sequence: CASSDPGQGSSYEQYF. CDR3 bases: TGTGCCAGCAGCGACCCTGGGCAGGGATCCTCCTACGAGCAGTACTTC.

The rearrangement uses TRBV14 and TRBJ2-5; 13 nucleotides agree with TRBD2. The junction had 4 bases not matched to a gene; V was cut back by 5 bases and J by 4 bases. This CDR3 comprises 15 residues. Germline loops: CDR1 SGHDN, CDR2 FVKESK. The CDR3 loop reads CASSTSGRALETQYF. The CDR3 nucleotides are TGTGCCAGCAGCACTAGCGGGAGGGCCCTAGAGACCCAGTACTTC.

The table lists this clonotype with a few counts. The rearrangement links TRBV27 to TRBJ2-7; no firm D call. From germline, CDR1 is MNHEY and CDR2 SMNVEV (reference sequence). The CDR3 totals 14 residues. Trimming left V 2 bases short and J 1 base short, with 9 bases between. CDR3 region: CASSLKVSSYEQYF. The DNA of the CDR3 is TGTGCCAGCAGTTTAAAGGTCTCATCCTACGAGCAGTACTTC.

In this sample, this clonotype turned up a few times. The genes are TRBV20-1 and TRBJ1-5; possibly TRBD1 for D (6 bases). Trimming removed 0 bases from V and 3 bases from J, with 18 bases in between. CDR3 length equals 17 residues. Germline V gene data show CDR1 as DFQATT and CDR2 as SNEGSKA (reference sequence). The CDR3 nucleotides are TGCAGTGCTAGAGACCCCGGACAGCCCAAGGCCAATCAGCCCCAGCATTTT. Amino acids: CSARDPGQPKANQPQHF.

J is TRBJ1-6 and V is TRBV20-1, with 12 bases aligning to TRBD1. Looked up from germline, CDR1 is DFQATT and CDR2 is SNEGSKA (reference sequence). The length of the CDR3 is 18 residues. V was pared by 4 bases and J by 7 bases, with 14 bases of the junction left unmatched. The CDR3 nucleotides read TGCAGTGCTACACAACCGGGACAGGGGGCCGGTGCAAATTCACCCCTCCACTTT. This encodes CSATQPGQGAGANSPLHF.

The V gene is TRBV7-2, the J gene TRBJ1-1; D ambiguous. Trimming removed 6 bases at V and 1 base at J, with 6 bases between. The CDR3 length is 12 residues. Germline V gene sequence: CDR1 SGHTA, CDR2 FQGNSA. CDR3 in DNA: TGTGCCAGCAGAAGACAGAACACTGAAGCTTTCTTT. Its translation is CASRRQNTEAFF.

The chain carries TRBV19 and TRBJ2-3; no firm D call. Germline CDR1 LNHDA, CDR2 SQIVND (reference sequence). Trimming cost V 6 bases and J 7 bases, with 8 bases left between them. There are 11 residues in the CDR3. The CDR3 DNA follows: TGTGCCAGTAGCCAAACACATACGCAGTATTTT. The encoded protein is CASSQTHTQYF.